These 25 T cell receptor beta chains came from one sample sequenced in a study of human T cells and chemical hapten exposure. Using its own MiXCR run on the RACE reads, TCRdb lists one record per CDR3 protein. The sample includes more than 110,000 distinct CDR3 sequences, 10% to 15% of them seen just once. Time point meaning: patch test 2, 6 weeks after DPC sensitization. Treatment indicated: therapeutic diphenylcyclopropenone sensitization with weekly scalp DPC. Here the sequenced sample was whole blood, taken in connection with sensitization to the hapten diphenylcyclopropenone (DPC). Receptors originate from a woman between 50 and 59 years old with alopecia areata. Some clones in this sample may be carry-over from other donors' samples.

This clonotype was seen many times. The chain combines TRBV5-6 with TRBJ2-2; D is tentatively TRBD1 or TRBD2 (6 bases each). The V end was cut by 3 bases, the J end by 6 bases, with 21 bases between. The length of the CDR3 is 17 residues. In germline, CDR1 is SGHDT, CDR2 YYEEEE. CDR3 sequence (DNA): TGTGCCAGCAGCTCACTCACGCGGGGACAAAAGGCCGGGGAGCTGTTTTTT. It yields the protein CASSSLTRGQKAGELFF.

The rearrangement joins TRBV20-1 to TRBJ2-5, with TRBD2 matching over 10 bases. CDR3 length equals 15 residues. With 6 bases clipped from V and 5 bases from J, the junction kept 12 bases outside the gene matches. In germline, CDR1 is DFQATT, CDR2 SNEGSKA (reference sequence). CDR3 region: CSALPLAGDEETQYF. The CDR3 DNA reads TGCAGTGCCCTTCCGCTAGCGGGAGATGAGGAGACCCAGTACTTC.

This clonotype was recorded many times. The chain carries TRBV5-5 and TRBJ2-1, with 12 bases identical to TRBD2. The V segment lost 4 bases and the J segment 8 bases; nucleotides outside the gene matches: 7. This CDR3 has 15 residues. Germline V gives CDR1 SGHKS, CDR2 YYEKEE (reference sequence). This CDR3 is CASSPRLAGEDEQFF. CDR3 in DNA: TGTGCCAGCAGCCCCCGACTAGCGGGAGAGGATGAGCAGTTCTTC.

There are many counts of this clonotype. This rearrangement joins TRBV12-3 or TRBV12-4 to TRBJ1-5; D unresolved. The CDR3 spans 14 residues. V lost 4 bases to trimming and J lost 3 bases, with 10 bases between them. In DNA, the CDR3 is TGTGCCAGCAGTTCCCGACGGACCAATCAGCCCCAGCATTTT. Residues: CASSSRRTNQPQHF.

This clonotype was observed at least ten times. The chain is built from TRBV3-1 and TRBJ1-1; D is perhaps TRBD1 (5 bases). Looked up from germline, CDR1 is LGHDT and CDR2 is YNNKEL (reference sequence). V was cut by 0 bases and J by 4 bases, with 9 bases left in between. This CDR3 contains 14 residues. DNA of the CDR3: TGTGCCAGCAGCCAAGATCAAGGGGTCACTGAAGCTTTCTTT. Its translation is CASSQDQGVTEAFF.

This clonotype was seen at least ten times. This rearrangement joins TRBV12-3 or TRBV12-4 to TRBJ2-7, with D unclear. The CDR3 length is 15 residues. Deletions cut 3 bases from V and 7 bases from J, with 19 bases between. The CDR3 sequence: CASSFLKALGWEQYF. CDR3 coding DNA: TGTGCCAGCAGTTTTCTAAAGGCCCTCGGTTGGGAGCAGTACTTC.

This clonotype was seen many times. V gene TRBV29-1 combines with J gene TRBJ1-1; D perhaps matches TRBD1 (6 bases). V lost 3 bases and J 4 bases, leaving 12 bases between the germline ends. The CDR3 consists of 13 residues. In germline, CDR1 is SQVTM, CDR2 ANQGSEA. The CDR3 sequence: CSVETGLVTEAFF. As DNA, the CDR3 is TGCAGCGTTGAGACAGGACTGGTCACTGAAGCTTTCTTT.

This clonotype has more than one count but fewer than ten. The CDR3 DNA reads TGTGCCAGCCGGGGGCTAGCGGGAGCAATGGAGCTGTTTTTT. As protein: CASRGLAGAMELFF. The rearrangement joins TRBV2 to TRBJ2-2, with 10 bases aligning to TRBD2. CDR1 and CDR2 from the germline V gene are SNHLY and FYNNEI. V was clipped by 8 bases and J by 10 bases; unmatched bases: 10. The CDR3 covers 14 residues.

V is TRBV6-6 and J is TRBJ2-5; 9 nucleotides agree with TRBD1. The germline gives CDR1 MNHNY, CDR2 SVGAGI (reference sequence). The CDR3 has 16 residues. The ends lost 2 bases at V and 5 bases at J; junction bases unmatched: 9. In nucleotides, the CDR3 is TGTGCCAGCAGTTACACAACCGGGACAGGGATGGAGACCCAGTACTTC. Translated: CASSYTTGTGMETQYF.

This clonotype has more than one count but fewer than ten. V and J are TRBV6-5 and TRBJ2-1; D gene unclear. The ends were cut back, 2 bases at V and 12 bases at J, with 17 bases in the middle. The germline gives CDR1 MNHEY, CDR2 SVGAGI. The CDR3 extends over 14 amino acids. CDR3 sequence: CASSYTPDVNLQFF. The DNA for the CDR3 is TGTGCCAGCAGTTACACGCCGGACGTAAACCTGCAGTTCTTC.

This clonotype was found a few times. V gene TRBV6-5 combines with J gene TRBJ2-4; D might be TRBD1 (5 bases). The length of the CDR3 is 17 residues. The germline CDR1 and CDR2 sequences are MNHEY and SVGAGI. Trimming removed 1 base at V and 1 base at J, with 14 bases between. The CDR3, as DNA: TGTGCCAGCAGTTACTACAAAGGGGAAGGGGCCAAAAACATTCAGTACTTC. Amino acids: CASSYYKGEGAKNIQYF.

The table lists this clonotype with a few counts. The J gene is TRBJ2-7, the V gene TRBV20-1, with TRBD2 matching over 8 bases. Losses at the gene ends were 2 bases for V and 3 bases for J; bases not matched to a gene: 18. Germline CDR1 DFQATT, CDR2 SNEGSKA (reference sequence). The CDR3 is 18 residues long. CDR3 amino acids: CSARPSGLEPVSLYEQYF. CDR3 coding DNA: TGCAGTGCTAGACCTAGCGGGTTAGAGCCAGTATCTCTCTACGAGCAGTACTTC.

This clonotype was counted between two and nine times. This sequence joins TRBV7-9 and TRBJ2-2, with D possibly called TRBD1 or TRBD2 (5 bases each). The CDR3 extends over 15 amino acids. The germline V and J ends were trimmed by 8 bases and 2 bases, with 15 bases remaining between them. Germline assignment: CDR1 SEHNR and CDR2 FQNEAQ (reference sequence). In nucleotides, the CDR3 is TGTGCCAGCTTCCTTGGGGGACCCAACACCGGGGAGCTGTTTTTT. This translates into CASFLGGPNTGELFF.

This clonotype showed up just a few times. This rearrangement joins TRBV19 to TRBJ2-1; 7 nucleotides agree with TRBD2. Trimming removed 7 bases from V and 3 bases from J; junction bases left unmatched: 6. Germline values: CDR1 LNHDA, CDR2 SQIVND (reference sequence). This CDR3 spans 14 amino acids. CDR3 sequence reads: CASIKGGSYNEQFF. CDR3 nucleotide sequence: TGTGCCAGTATCAAGGGAGGGAGCTACAATGAGCAGTTCTTC.

This chain joins TRBV6-6 and TRBJ1-1; tentative D call: TRBD1 (6 bases). The V gene's germline CDR1 is MNHNY and CDR2 SVGAGI (reference sequence). The V gene lost 6 bases and the J gene lost 0 bases, with 14 bases spanning the gap. There are 15 residues in the CDR3. This CDR3 reads CASRNTRTVNTEAFF. The CDR3 coding sequence is TGTGCCAGCAGGAACACGCGGACAGTGAACACTGAAGCTTTCTTT.

CDR3 nucleotide sequence: TGTGCCAGCTCACCACCGTGGAGCGGGGAGTGGAATGAGCAGTTCTTC. Amino acids: CASSPPWSGEWNEQFF. The rearrangement uses TRBV18 and TRBJ2-1, with 7 nucleotides matching TRBD2. This CDR3 has 16 residues. V lost 0 bases and J lost 7; bases outside the gene matches: 9. Germline V gene lookup returns CDR1 KGHSH and CDR2 LQKENI.

In this sample, this clonotype turned up a few times. The chain is built from TRBV7-9 and TRBJ2-1, with 8 bases fitting TRBD2. The V gene end was trimmed by 5 bases and the J gene end by 10 bases; junction bases not matched to a gene: 7. The CDR3 length is 13 residues. Germline loops: CDR1 SEHNR, CDR2 FQNEAQ (reference sequence). CDR3 protein: CASSPGRVKEQFF. CDR3 coding DNA: TGTGCCAGCAGCCCCGGGAGGGTGAAGGAGCAGTTCTTC.

A few counts support this clonotype. The chain couples TRBV12-3 or TRBV12-4 to TRBJ2-4; the match to TRBD2 covers 9 bases. The CDR3 length is 16 residues. V was clipped by 2 bases and J by 2 bases; unmatched bases: 4. The CDR3 reads CASSLSGRRSKNIQYF. DNA of the CDR3: TGTGCCAGCAGTTTAAGCGGGAGGAGGTCCAAAAACATTCAGTACTTC.

This clonotype was recorded a few times. The chain is built from TRBV20-1 and TRBJ2-3; D is unclear. The CDR3 has 13 amino acids. The V gene's germline CDR1 is DFQATT and CDR2 SNEGSKA (reference sequence). V was trimmed by 3 bases and J by 0 bases, leaving 7 bases between them. This CDR3 reads CSARDSSTDTQYF. For the CDR3, the DNA is TGCAGTGCTAGGGATTCGAGCACAGATACGCAGTATTTT.

This clonotype was seen a handful of times. This chain links TRBV11-2 with TRBJ2-1, with TRBD1 matching 8 bases. V shed 5 bases, J shed 6 bases, and the junction held 15 bases outside the gene matches. This CDR3 spans 17 amino acids. The germline CDR1 and CDR2 sequences are SGHAT and FQNNGV. The CDR3 DNA follows: TGTGCCAGCAGCGCGACCCGGAGACAGGGGAGGAGCAATGAGCAGTTCTTC. This encodes CASSATRRQGRSNEQFF.

This clonotype turned up a few times. The rearrangement uses TRBV19 and TRBJ2-5; a weak D match, TRBD2 (5 bases). V was trimmed by 3 bases and J by 3 bases, leaving 8 bases between them. Germline loops: CDR1 LNHDA, CDR2 SQIVND (reference sequence). The CDR3 covers 13 residues. The CDR3 loop reads CASSISVKETQYF. CDR3 coding DNA: TGTGCCAGTAGTATTAGCGTCAAAGAGACCCAGTACTTC.

The rearrangement uses TRBV5-1 and TRBJ2-5, with unresolved D. Trimming removed 1 base from V and 7 bases from J, with 14 bases in between. Per the germline V gene, CDR1 is SGHRS and CDR2 is YFSETQ. This CDR3 comprises 14 residues. CDR3 DNA: TGCGCCAGCAGCTTGATTCCTGACCTCCGGACCCAGTACTTC. It specifies CASSLIPDLRTQYF.

The gene calls are TRBV29-1 and TRBJ2-3, with D possibly being TRBD1 (5 bases). Per germline, CDR1 SQVTM and CDR2 ANQGSEA. Deletions cut 8 bases from V and 2 bases from J, with 14 bases between. The CDR3 loop spans 13 amino acids. CDR3 loop: CSLWGGLTDTQYF. CDR3 in DNA: TGCAGCCTCTGGGGCGGCCTCACAGATACGCAGTATTTT.

This clonotype came up a few times. V is TRBV5-1 and J is TRBJ2-3; possible D gene TRBD2, 5 bases. Germline assignment: CDR1 SGHRS and CDR2 YFSETQ. This CDR3 spans 16 amino acids. The V end was cut by 2 bases, the J end by 4 bases, with 17 bases between. DNA for the CDR3: TGCGCCAGCAGCTTAACTAGGGTCGAGGGAGCAGATACGCAGTATTTT. Amino acid sequence: CASSLTRVEGADTQYF.

V gene TRBV5-1 combines with J gene TRBJ2-7; D gene uncertain. Trimming pared 1 base from V and 4 bases from J, leaving 12 bases between. The CDR3 contains 14 residues. Germline CDR1 and CDR2: SGHRS and YFSETQ. The CDR3 reads CASSLRGSFYEQYF. CDR3 nucleotides: TGCGCCAGCAGCTTGAGAGGCAGCTTTTACGAGCAGTACTTC. Variable domain in full (rest from reference TRBV5-1 and TRBJ2-7): KAGVTQTPRYLIKTRGQQVTLSCSPISGHRSVSWYQQTPGQGLQFLFEYFSETQRNKGNFPGRFSGRQFSNSRSEMNVSTLELGDSALYLCASSLRGSFYEQYFGPGTRLTVT.